Shown below are 10 T cell receptor beta chains from a single sample sequenced in a study of cytomegalovirus exposure and HLA in healthy donors (dated by TCRdb to about 2017). Library preparation used the immunoSEQ multiplex PCR assay. For the multiplex PCR, a mixture combining 60 forward primers for TCR Vbeta segments and 13 reverse primers for TCR Jbeta segments was used. TCRdb holds this immuneACCESS table with in-frame rearrangements only. Some clones are missing; in checked studies, unresolved V genes explain under half, and the rest has no known cause. This sample holds some 100,000 clones; approximately 84% were observed only once. The ten largest clones add up to about 2.1% of the sample. Sequencing used PBMCs. These receptor sequences come from a man younger than 30 in good health and CMV-seronegative.

The CDR3 nucleotides read TGTGCCACCAGCAGAGATCCCCGACAGGTAAATCAGCCCCAGCATTTT. Protein sequence: CATSRDPRQVNQPQHF. J is TRBJ1-5 and V is TRBV15; maybe TRBD1 (6 bases). V dropped 0 bases and J dropped 4 bases, with 13 bases sitting between them. In germline, CDR1 is LNHNV, CDR2 YYDKDF (reference sequence). This CDR3 has 16 residues.

This clone was seen more than once but under ten times. This sequence joins TRBV18 and TRBJ1-4; 8 nucleotides line up with TRBD1. The germline gives CDR1 KGHSH, CDR2 LQKENI. CDR3 length equals 15 residues. The ends lost 3 bases at V and 7 bases at J; junction bases unmatched: 7. The CDR3 loop reads CASSPPQGVLEKLFF. The CDR3 nucleotides are TGTGCCAGCTCACCCCCACAGGGGGTCCTTGAAAAACTGTTTTTT.

This clone turned up a few times. This rearrangement joins TRBV10-2 to TRBJ1-2; maybe TRBD1 (6 bases). Germline V lookup: CDR1 WSHSY, CDR2 SAAADI. This CDR3 has 15 residues. The V gene lost 6 bases and the J gene lost 5 bases, with 19 bases spanning the gap. CDR3 in amino acids: CASSDIRGGRYGYTF. The DNA of the CDR3 is TGCGCCAGCAGCGATATTAGGGGGGGACGGTATGGCTACACCTTC.

This chain uses TRBV5-1 with TRBJ1-2; D not resolved. V was trimmed by 3 bases and J by 7 bases, leaving 16 bases between them. The CDR3 sequence is 14 residues long. Germline CDR1 reads SGHRS; CDR2 reads YFSETQ. The DNA of the CDR3 is TGCGCCAGCAGCTCCGGGATGCCAAAGGGTGGCTACACCTTC. Its translation: CASSSGMPKGGYTF. Full variable domain (rest looked up from reference TRBV5-1 and TRBJ1-2): KAGVTQTPRYLIKTRGQQVTLSCSPISGHRSVSWYQQTPGQGLQFLFEYFSETQRNKGNFPGRFSGRQFSNSRSEMNVSTLELGDSALYLCASSSGMPKGGYTFGSGTRLTVV.

The V call is TRBV19, the J call TRBJ2-6, with 9 bases identical to TRBD1. This CDR3 has 18 amino acids. V trimming: 6 bases; J trimming: 0 bases; junction bases outside the gene matches: 9. In germline, CDR1 is LNHDA, CDR2 SQIVND (reference sequence). The CDR3 bases are TGTGCCAGTAGCCCTCGGGGGACAGGGCTCTCTGGGGCCAACGTCCTGACTTTC. As protein: CASSPRGTGLSGANVLTF.

The chain recombines TRBV10-2 with TRBJ1-5, with TRBD1 matching over 7 bases. CDR3 length: 15 residues. Germline loops: CDR1 WSHSY, CDR2 SAAADI. The ends lost 7 bases at V and 1 base at J; junction bases unmatched: 7. CDR3 loop: CASTPTGRSNQPQHF. CDR3 bases: TGCGCCAGCACTCCGACAGGGAGGAGCAATCAGCCCCAGCATTTT.

The CDR3 protein is CASMKGQGSGYTF. The CDR3 DNA reads TGTGCCAGTATGAAGGGACAGGGGAGTGGCTACACCTTC. This sequence joins TRBV19 and TRBJ1-2, with TRBD1 identical over 10 bases. Germline lookup yields CDR1 LNHDA and CDR2 SQIVND (reference sequence). The V and J ends lost 7 bases and 7 bases, in that order; junction bases with no gene match: 6. This CDR3 spans 13 amino acids.

V and J are TRBV5-1 and TRBJ1-1, with TRBD1 identical over 8 bases. Germline CDR1 reads SGHRS; CDR2 reads YFSETQ. This CDR3 has 15 residues. Unmatched junction bases numbered 7, after V lost 3 bases and J lost 3 bases. The CDR3 bases are TGCGCCAGCAGCTGGGGACAGGCGGGGGACACTGAAGCTTTCTTT. Its protein is CASSWGQAGDTEAFF.

The chain has TRBV7-9 and TRBJ1-1; D is unclear. V gave up 5 bases and J gave up 8 bases, with 18 bases separating them. The CDR3 has 14 amino acids. Germline values: CDR1 SEHNR, CDR2 FQNEAQ (reference sequence). The CDR3 loop reads CASSLREGWLEAFF. CDR3 DNA sequence: TGTGCCAGCAGCCTGAGAGAGGGTTGGTTGGAAGCTTTCTTT.

This chain connects TRBV6-5 to TRBJ2-7; 13 nucleotides agree with TRBD2. CDR3 length: 14 amino acids. The V gene end was trimmed by 8 bases and the J gene end by 6 bases; junction bases not matched to a gene: 7. From germline, CDR1 is MNHEY and CDR2 SVGAGI. The CDR3, as DNA: TGTGCCAGCCGCCCCGGGACTAGCGGGACCGAGCAGTACTTC. This sequence encodes CASRPGTSGTEQYF.